This TCR beta chain was retrieved from a study of cytomegalovirus exposure and HLA in healthy donors. Study-level findings and limits: 150 to 200 TCR beta chains were listed as cytomegalovirus-associated.

Turning to this clone: No antigen is known for it.

This CDR3 comprises 15 residues. From germline, CDR1 is KGHSH and CDR2 LQKENI. Trimming pared 4 bases from V and 0 bases from J, leaving 9 bases between. Primers: 60 Vbeta forward and 13 Jbeta reverse. Sequencing used immunoSEQ multiplex PCR; TCRdb keeps in-frame clones, though not all of them. The top ten hold roughly 2% of the sample, which has approximately 83,000 clones, around 80% seen once. This receptor was taken from a man between 18 and 29 years old in good health and CMV-seronegative. J is TRBJ2-2 and V is TRBV18, with D perhaps matching TRBD2 (5 bases). Sequenced sample: PBMCs. CDR3 sequence: CASSLRTSNTGELFF. CDR3 nucleotide sequence: TGTGCCAGCTCACTCAGGACTTCGAACACCGGGGAGCTGTTTTTT.